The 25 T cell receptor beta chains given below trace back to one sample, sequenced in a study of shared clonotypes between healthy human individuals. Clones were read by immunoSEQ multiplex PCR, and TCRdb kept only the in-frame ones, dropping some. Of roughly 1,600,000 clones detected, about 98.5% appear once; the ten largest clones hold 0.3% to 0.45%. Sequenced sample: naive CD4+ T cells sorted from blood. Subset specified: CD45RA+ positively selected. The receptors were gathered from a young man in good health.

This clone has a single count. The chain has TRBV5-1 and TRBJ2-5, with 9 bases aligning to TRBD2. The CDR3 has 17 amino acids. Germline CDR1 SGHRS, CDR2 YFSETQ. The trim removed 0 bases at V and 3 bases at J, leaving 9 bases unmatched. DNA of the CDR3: TGCGCCAGCAGCTTGGCCGGGCTAGCGGGATATAAAGAGACCCAGTACTTC. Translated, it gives CASSLAGLAGYKETQYF.

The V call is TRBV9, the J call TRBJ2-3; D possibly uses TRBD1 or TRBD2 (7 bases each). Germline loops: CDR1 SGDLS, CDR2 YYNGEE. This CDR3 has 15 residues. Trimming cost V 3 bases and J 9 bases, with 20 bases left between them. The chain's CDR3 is CASSAAGQGGVTQYF. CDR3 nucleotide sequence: TGTGCCAGCAGCGCCGCCGGTCAGGGGGGGGTCACGCAGTATTTT.

DNA for the CDR3: TGTGCCAGCAGTTACAGGGTTACATCCTACGAGCAGTACTTC. This translates into CASSYRVTSYEQYF. This rearrangement joins TRBV27 to TRBJ2-7; D may be TRBD1 (6 bases). Germline V gives CDR1 MNHEY, CDR2 SMNVEV (reference sequence). V was clipped by 4 bases and J by 1 base, with 11 bases between them. The CDR3 covers 14 residues.

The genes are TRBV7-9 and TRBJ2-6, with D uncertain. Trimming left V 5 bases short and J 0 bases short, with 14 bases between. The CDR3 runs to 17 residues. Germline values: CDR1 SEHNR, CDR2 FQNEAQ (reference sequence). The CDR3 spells CASSSIGGDSGANVLTF. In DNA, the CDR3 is TGTGCCAGCAGCAGCATTGGTGGGGACTCTGGGGCCAACGTCCTGACTTTC. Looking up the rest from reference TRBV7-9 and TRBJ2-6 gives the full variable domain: DTGVSQNPRHKITKRGQNVTFRCDPISEHNRLYWYRQTLGQGPEFLTYFQNEAQLEKSRLLSDRFSAERPKGSFSTLEIQRTEQGDSAMYLCASSSIGGDSGANVLTFGAGSRLTVL.

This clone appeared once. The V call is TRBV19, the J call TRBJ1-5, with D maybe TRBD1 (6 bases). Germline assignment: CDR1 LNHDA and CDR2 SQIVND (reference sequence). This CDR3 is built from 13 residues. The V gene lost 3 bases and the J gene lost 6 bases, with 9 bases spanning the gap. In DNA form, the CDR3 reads TGTGCCAGTAGTATCCCACAGGGTCAGCCCCAGCATTTT. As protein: CASSIPQGQPQHF.

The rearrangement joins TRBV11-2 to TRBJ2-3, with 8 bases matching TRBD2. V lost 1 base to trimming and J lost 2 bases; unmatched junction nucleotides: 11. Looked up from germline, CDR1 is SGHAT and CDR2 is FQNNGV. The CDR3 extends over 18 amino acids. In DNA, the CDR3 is TGTGCCAGCAGCTTAGGTATCCCGACTAGCGATCTCACAGATACGCAGTATTTT. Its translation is CASSLGIPTSDLTDTQYF.

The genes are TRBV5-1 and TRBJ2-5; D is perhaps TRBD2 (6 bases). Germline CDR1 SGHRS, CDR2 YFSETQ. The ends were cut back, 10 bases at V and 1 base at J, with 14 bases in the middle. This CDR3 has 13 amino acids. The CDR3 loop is CACALGGQETQYF. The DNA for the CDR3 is TGCGCCTGCGCACTGGGGGGCCAAGAGACCCAGTACTTC. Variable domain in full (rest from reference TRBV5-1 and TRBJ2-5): KAGVTQTPRYLIKTRGQQVTLSCSPISGHRSVSWYQQTPGQGLQFLFEYFSETQRNKGNFPGRFSGRQFSNSRSEMNVSTLELGDSALYLCACALGGQETQYFGPGTRLLVL.

DNA for the CDR3: TGTGTAACAGGGAGAAACACCGGGGAGCTGTTTTTT. Protein product: CVTGRNTGELFF. The chain has TRBV7-2 and TRBJ2-2, with D maybe TRBD1 (6 bases). CDR3 length: 12 amino acids. Germline CDR1 SGHTA, CDR2 FQGNSA.

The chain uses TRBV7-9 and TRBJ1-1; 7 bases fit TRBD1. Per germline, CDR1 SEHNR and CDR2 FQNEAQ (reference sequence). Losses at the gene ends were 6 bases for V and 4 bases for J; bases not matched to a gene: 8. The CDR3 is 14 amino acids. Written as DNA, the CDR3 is TGTGCCAGCAGATCGAAGACAGGGTTCACTGAAGCTTTCTTT. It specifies CASRSKTGFTEAFF.

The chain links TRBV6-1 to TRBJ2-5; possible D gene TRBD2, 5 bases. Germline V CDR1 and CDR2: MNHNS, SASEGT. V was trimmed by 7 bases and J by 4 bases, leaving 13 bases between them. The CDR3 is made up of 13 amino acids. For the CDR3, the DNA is TGTGCCAGCATATCCGGGATCGTAGAGACCCAGTACTTC. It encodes CASISGIVETQYF.

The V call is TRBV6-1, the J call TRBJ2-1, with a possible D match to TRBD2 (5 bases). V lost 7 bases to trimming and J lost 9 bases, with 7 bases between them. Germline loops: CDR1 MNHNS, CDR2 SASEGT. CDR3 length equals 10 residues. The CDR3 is CASTAGEQFF. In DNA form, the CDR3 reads TGTGCCAGCACGGCGGGTGAGCAGTTCTTC.

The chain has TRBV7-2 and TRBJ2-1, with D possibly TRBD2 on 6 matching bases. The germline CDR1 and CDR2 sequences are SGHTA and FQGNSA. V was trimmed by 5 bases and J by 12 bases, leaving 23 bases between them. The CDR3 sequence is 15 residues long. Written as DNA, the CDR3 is TGTGCCAGCAGCCCCGGGATCCGGGATCGGGGAGGGCAGTTCTTC. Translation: CASSPGIRDRGGQFF.

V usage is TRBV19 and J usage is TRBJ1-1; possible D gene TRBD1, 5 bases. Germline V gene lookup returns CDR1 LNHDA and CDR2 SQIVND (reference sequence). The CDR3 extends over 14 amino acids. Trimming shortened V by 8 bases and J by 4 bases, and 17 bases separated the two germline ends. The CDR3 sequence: CASYRDRGSTEAFF. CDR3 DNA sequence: TGTGCCAGTTACCGGGACCGAGGGAGCACTGAAGCTTTCTTT.

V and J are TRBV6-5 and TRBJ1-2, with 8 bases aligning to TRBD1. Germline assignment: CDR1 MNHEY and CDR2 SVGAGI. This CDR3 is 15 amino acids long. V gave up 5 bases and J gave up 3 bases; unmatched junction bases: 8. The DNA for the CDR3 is TGTGCCAGCAGTGCAGACAGGGGACGCGACTATGGCTACACCTTC. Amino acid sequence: CASSADRGRDYGYTF.

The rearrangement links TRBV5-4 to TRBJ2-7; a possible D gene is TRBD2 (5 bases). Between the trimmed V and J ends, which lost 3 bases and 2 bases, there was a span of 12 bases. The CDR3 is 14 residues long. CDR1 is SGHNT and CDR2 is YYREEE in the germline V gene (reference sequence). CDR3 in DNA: TGTGCCAGCAGCTCTAAAAAGGAGGCCTACGAGCAGTACTTC. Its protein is CASSSKKEAYEQYF.

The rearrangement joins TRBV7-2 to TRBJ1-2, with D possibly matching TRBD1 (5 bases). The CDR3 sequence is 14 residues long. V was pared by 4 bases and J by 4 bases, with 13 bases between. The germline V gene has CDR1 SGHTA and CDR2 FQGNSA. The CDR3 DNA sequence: TGTGCCAGCAGCTCAGTGAATGGGGGCTATGGCTACACCTTC. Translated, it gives CASSSVNGGYGYTF.

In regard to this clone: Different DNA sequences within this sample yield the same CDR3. CDR3 residues: CASSFQYEQYF. The CDR3 DNA follows: TGTGCCAGCAGTTTCCAGTACGAGCAGTACTTC. The chain employs TRBV28 and TRBJ2-7; D uncertain. V was pared by 3 bases and J by 4 bases, with 4 bases between. The CDR3 consists of 11 residues. CDR1 is MDHEN, CDR2 SYDVKM, per germline.

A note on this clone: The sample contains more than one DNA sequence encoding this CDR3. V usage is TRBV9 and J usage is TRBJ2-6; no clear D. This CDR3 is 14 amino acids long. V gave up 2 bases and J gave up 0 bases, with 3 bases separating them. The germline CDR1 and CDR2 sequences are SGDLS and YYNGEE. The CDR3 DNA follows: TGTGCCAGCAGCGTGCGCTCTGGGGCCAACGTCCTGACTTTC. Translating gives CASSVRSGANVLTF.

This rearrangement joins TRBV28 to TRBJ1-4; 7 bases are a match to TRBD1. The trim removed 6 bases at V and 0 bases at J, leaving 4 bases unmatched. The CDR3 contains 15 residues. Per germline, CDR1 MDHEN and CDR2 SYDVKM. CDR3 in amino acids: CASRGTDATNEKLFF. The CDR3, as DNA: TGTGCCAGCAGGGGGACAGATGCAACTAATGAAAAACTGTTTTTT.

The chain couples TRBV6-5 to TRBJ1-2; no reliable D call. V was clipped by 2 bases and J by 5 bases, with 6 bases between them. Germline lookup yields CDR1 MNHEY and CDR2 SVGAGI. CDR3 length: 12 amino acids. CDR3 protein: CASSYGSYGYTF. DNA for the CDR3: TGTGCCAGCAGTTACGGCAGTTATGGCTACACCTTC.

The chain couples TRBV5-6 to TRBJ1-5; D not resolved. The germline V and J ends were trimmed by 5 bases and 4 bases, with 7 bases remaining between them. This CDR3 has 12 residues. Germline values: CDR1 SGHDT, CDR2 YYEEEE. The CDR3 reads CASSQRNQPQHF. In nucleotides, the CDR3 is TGTGCCAGCAGTCAGAGGAATCAGCCCCAGCATTTT.

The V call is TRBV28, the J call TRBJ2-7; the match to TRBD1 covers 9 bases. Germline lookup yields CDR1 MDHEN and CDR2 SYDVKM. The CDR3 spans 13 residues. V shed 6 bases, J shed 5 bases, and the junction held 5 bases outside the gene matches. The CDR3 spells CASRGQGNDEQYF. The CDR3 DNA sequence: TGTGCCAGCAGAGGACAGGGGAACGACGAGCAGTACTTC.

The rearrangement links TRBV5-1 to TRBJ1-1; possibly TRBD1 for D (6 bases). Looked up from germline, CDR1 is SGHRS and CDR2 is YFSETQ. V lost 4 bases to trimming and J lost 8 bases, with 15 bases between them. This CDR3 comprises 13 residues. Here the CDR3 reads CASSQAEGTEAFF. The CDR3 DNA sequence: TGCGCCAGCAGCCAGGCGGAAGGGACAGAAGCTTTCTTT.

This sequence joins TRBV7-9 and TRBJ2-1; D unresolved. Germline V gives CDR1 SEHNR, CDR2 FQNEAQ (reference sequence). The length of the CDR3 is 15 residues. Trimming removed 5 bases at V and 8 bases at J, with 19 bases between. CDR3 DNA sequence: TGTGCCAGCAGCAGACATTGGTCAACGCGCGATGAGCAGTTCTTC. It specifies CASSRHWSTRDEQFF.

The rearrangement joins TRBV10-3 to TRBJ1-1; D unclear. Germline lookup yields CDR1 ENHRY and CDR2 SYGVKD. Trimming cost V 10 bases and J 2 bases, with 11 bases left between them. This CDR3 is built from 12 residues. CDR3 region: CATADGNTEAFF. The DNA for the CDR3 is TGTGCCACAGCGGACGGCAACACTGAAGCTTTCTTT.